The clone carrying this TCR beta chain has at least ten counts. The antigen remains undetermined. Each CDR3 protein is one row after TCRdb ran MiXCR on the reads. The sample yields fewer than 350,000 distinct CDR3 sequences, 25% to 30% seen once. The source of the sample is a study of T cell repertoires in cytomegalovirus infection. Study in general: In the study, CMV epitopes included recently identified HLA-C-restricted and well-studied HLA-B-restricted ones. Public TCR beta signatures were indicative of both CMV infection and a matching HLA type. The study's findings and limits: There were carriers of CMV plus the relevant HLA, and cumulative public TCR beta family frequency identified them. CMV-specific HLA-C-restricted TCR beta clonotypes dominated the ex vivo response.

Germline CDR1 is SEHNR and CDR2 is FQNEAQ (reference sequence). V was pared by 3 bases and J by 8 bases, with 1 base of the junction left unmatched. The CDR3 sequence is 14 residues long. The sequencing used cultured PBMCs, collected from culture after CMV antigen stimulation. The chain recombines TRBV7-9 with TRBJ1-6; 10 nucleotides agree with TRBD1. This receptor was obtained from a human donor in good health (CMV status not recorded). Some clones in this sample may be carry-over from other donors' samples. CDR3 sequence reads: CASSFGQGDSPLHF. The CDR3 DNA sequence: TGTGCCAGCAGCTTTGGACAGGGGGATTCACCCCTCCACTTT.